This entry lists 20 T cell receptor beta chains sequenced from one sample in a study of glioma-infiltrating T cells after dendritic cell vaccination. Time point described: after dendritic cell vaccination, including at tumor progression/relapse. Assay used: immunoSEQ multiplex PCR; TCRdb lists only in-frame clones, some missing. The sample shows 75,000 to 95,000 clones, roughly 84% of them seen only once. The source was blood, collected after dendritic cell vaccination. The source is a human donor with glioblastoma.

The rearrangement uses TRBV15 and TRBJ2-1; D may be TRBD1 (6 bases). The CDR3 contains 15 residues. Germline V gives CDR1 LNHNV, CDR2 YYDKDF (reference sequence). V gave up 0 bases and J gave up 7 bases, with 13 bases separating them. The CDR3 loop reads CATSRDGQLGNEQFF. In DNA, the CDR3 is TGTGCCACCAGCAGAGACGGACAGTTGGGTAATGAGCAGTTCTTC.

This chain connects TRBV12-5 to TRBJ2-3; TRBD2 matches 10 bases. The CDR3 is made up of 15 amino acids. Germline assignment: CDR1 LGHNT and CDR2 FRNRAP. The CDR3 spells CAEGSGGFSTDTQYF. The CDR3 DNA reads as TGTGCCGAGGGTAGCGGGGGGTTTAGCACAGATACGCAGTATTTT.

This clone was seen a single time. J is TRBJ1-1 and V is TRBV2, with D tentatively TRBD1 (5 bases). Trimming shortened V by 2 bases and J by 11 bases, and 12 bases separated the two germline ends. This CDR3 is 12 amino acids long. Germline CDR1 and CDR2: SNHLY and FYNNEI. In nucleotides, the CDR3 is TGTGCCAGCAGTGAACAGGGCCATACGGCTTTCTTT. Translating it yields CASSEQGHTAFF.

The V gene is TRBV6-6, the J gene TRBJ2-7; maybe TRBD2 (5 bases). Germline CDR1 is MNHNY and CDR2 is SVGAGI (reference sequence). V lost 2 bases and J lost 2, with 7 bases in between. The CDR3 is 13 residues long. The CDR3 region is CASSYPGTYEQYF. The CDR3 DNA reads TGTGCCAGCAGTTACCCCGGGACCTACGAGCAGTACTTC.

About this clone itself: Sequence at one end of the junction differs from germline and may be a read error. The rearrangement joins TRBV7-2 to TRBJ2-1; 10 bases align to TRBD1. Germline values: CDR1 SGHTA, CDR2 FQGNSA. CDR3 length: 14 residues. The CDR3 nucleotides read TGTGCCAGCAGCTCGACGTCTCACCGGGACAGGGGAATCTTC. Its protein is CASSSTSHRDRGIF.

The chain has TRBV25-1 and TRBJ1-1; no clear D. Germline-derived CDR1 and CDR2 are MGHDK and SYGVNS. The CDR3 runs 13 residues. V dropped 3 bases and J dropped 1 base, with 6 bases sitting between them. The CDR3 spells CASSDLENTEAFF. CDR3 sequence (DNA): TGTGCCAGCAGTGACCTAGAGAACACTGAAGCTTTCTTT.

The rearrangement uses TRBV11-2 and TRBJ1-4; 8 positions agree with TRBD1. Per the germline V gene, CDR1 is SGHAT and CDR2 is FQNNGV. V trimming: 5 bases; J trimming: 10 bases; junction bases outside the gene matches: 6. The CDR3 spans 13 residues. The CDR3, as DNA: TGTGCCAGCAGCCCCGACAGGGGAGGAAAACTGTTTTTT. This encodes CASSPDRGGKLFF. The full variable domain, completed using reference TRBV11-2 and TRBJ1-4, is EAGVAQSPRYKIIEKRQSVAFWCNPISGHATLYWYQQILGQGPKLLIQFQNNGVVDDSQLPKDRFSAERLKGVDSTLKIQPAKLEDSAVYLCASSPDRGGKLFFGSGTQLSVL.

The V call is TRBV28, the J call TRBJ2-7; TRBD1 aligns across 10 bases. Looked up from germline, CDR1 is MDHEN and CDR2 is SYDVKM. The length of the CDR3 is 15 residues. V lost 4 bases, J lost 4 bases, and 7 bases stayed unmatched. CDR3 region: CASSSGQGERYEQYF. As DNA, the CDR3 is TGTGCCAGCAGTTCCGGACAGGGGGAAAGGTACGAGCAGTACTTC. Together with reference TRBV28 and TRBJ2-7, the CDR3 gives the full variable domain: DVKVTQSSRYLVKRTGEKVFLECVQDMDHENMFWYRQDPGLGLRLIYFSYDVKMKEKGDIPEGYSVSREKKERFSLILESASTNQTSMYLCASSSGQGERYEQYFGPGTRLTVT.

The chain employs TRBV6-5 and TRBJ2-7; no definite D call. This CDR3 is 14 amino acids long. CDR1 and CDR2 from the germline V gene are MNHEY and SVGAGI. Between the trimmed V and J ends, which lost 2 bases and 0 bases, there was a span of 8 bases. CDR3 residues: CASSYTVYSYEQYF. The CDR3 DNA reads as TGTGCCAGCAGTTACACAGTTTACTCCTACGAGCAGTACTTC.

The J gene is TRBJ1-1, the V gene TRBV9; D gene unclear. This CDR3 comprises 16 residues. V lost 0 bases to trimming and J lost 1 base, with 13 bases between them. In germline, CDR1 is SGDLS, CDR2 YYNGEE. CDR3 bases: TGTGCCAGCAGCGTAGGAGGAGGGAGGAGGAACACTGAAGCTTTCTTT. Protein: CASSVGGGRRNTEAFF.

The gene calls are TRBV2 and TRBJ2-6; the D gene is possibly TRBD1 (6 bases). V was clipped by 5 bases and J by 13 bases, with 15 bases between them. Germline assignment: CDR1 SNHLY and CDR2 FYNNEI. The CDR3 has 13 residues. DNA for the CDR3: TGTGCCAGCAGTACGCGGACAGTTTGGGTCCTGACTTTC. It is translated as CASSTRTVWVLTF.

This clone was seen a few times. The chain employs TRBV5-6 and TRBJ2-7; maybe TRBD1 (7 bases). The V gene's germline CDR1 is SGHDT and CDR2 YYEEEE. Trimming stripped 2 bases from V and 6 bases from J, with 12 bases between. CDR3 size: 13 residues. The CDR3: CASSFRRGREQYF. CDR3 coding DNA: TGTGCCAGCAGCTTTAGGAGGGGGCGCGAGCAGTACTTC.

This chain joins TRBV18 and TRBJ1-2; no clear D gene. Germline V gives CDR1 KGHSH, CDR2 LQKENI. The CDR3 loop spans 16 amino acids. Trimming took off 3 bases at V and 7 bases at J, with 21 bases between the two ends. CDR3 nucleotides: TGTGCCAGCTCACCCCCCGAGTCAGGCACCTTCGCTGGCTACACCTTC. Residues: CASSPPESGTFAGYTF.

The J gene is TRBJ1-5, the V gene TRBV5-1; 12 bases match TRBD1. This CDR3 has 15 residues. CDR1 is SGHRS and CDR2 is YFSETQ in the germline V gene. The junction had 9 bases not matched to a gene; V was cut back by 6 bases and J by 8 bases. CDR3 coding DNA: TGCGCCAGCAAGCGAGGGACAGGGGGCGAGGAGCCCCAGCATTTT. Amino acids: CASKRGTGGEEPQHF.

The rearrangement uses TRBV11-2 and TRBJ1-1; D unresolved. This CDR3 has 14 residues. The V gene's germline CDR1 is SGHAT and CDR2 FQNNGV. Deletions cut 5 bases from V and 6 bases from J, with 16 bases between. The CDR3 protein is CASSPWRSGAEAFF. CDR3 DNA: TGTGCCAGCAGCCCCTGGAGGAGTGGCGCTGAAGCTTTCTTT.

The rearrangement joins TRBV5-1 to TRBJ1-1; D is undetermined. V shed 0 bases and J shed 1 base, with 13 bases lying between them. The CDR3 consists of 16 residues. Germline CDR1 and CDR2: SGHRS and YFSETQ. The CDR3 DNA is TGCGCCAGCAGCTTGGGACTTTTGGCGGGGAACACTGAAGCTTTCTTT. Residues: CASSLGLLAGNTEAFF.

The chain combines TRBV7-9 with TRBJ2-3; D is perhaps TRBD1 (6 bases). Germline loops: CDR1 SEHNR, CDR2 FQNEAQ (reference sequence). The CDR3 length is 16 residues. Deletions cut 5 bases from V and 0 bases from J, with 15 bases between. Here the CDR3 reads CASSPHRDSSTDTQYF. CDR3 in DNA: TGTGCCAGCAGCCCCCACAGGGATTCTAGCACAGATACGCAGTATTTT.

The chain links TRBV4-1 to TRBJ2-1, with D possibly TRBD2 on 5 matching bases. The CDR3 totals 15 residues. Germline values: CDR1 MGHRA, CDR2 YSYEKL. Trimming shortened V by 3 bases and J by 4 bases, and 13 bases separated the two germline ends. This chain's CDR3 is CASSQVAGYYNEQFF. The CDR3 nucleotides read TGCGCCAGCAGCCAGGTCGCGGGTTATTACAATGAGCAGTTCTTC.

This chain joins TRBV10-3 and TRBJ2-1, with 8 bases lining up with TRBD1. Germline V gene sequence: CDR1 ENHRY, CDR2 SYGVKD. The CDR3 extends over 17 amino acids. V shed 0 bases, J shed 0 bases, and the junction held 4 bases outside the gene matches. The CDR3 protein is CAISESHGQGSYNEQFF. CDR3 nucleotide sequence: TGTGCCATCAGTGAGTCCCATGGACAGGGCTCCTACAATGAGCAGTTCTTC.

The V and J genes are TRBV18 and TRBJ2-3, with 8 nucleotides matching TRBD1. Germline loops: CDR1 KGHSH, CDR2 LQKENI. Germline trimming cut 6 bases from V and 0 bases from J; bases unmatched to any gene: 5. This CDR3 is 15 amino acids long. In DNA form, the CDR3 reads TGTGCCAGCTCCGCCAGGGGGCCAAGCACAGATACGCAGTATTTT. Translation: CASSARGPSTDTQYF.